The present entry profiles one TCR beta chain with its context. This sample was taken from a study of blood T cell repertoires in COVID-19. Study-level information: There were acute and convalescent COVID-19 samples, and they came from the United States, Italy and Spain. Sources were T cells, B-cell-depleted T cells, or PBMCs; the material itself was cDNA or gDNA.

The CDR3 loop spans 14 amino acids. Per the germline V gene, CDR1 is GTSNPN and CDR2 is SVGIG (reference sequence). The V segment lost 5 bases and the J segment 4 bases; nucleotides outside the gene matches: 8. Per the original methods: Reference gene primer amplification yielded estimated nucleated cell counts. Some clones are missing from TCRdb's copy, which holds only in-frame ones; the method was immunoSEQ multiplex PCR. That table gives V, J and clone size, and the DNA gave D and trimming. The sample shows more than 200,000 clones, about 80% of them seen only once. Sequencing was performed on peripheral blood. The receptor was derived from a man aged 80 or over with acute or convalescent COVID-19. The chain combines TRBV30 with TRBJ2-5; 9 nucleotides line up with TRBD1. CDR3 protein: CAWGGQGSVETQYF. Written as DNA, the CDR3 is TGTGCCTGGGGTGGACAGGGGTCGGTAGAGACCCAGTACTTC.